The 25 T cell receptor beta chains listed next were all sequenced from one sample in a study of blood T cell repertoires in COVID-19. Clones were read by immunoSEQ multiplex PCR, and TCRdb kept only the in-frame ones, dropping some. The table has a few hundred thousand clones, roughly 85% seen once; the top ten hold 3.6%. Sequenced sample: peripheral blood. The origin of the receptors is a young woman with acute or convalescent COVID-19.

This sequence joins TRBV9 and TRBJ2-3; 7 nucleotides agree with TRBD2. There are 17 residues in the CDR3. The V gene end was trimmed by 4 bases and the J gene end by 1 base; junction bases not matched to a gene: 12. Germline V gene lookup returns CDR1 SGDLS and CDR2 YYNGEE. CDR3 region: CASSPPLLGGGTDTQYF. CDR3 coding DNA: TGTGCCAGCAGCCCCCCGTTGCTGGGGGGGGGCACAGATACGCAGTATTTT. The variable domain in full, with the rest retrieved from reference TRBV9 and TRBJ2-3, is DSGVTQTPKHLITATGQRVTLRCSPRSGDLSVYWYQQSLDQGLQFLIQYYNGEERAKGNILERFSAQQFPDLHSELNLSSLELGDSALYFCASSPPLLGGGTDTQYFGPGTRLTVL.

The chain is built from TRBV7-9 and TRBJ1-2; D remains unclear. CDR1 and CDR2 (germline): SEHNR, FQNEAQ (reference sequence). V dropped 0 bases and J dropped 5 bases, with 22 bases sitting between them. There are 18 residues in the CDR3. Written as DNA, the CDR3 is TGTGCCAGCAGCTTAGCGAGTTTGCCAGACCTGGAGGGATATGGCTACACCTTC. Translated, it gives CASSLASLPDLEGYGYTF.

This chain uses TRBV6-5 with TRBJ2-7; D may be TRBD1 (5 bases). The CDR3 has 14 residues. Germline V gives CDR1 MNHEY, CDR2 SVGAGI. V dropped 6 bases and J dropped 0 bases, with 12 bases sitting between them. CDR3 sequence (DNA): TGTGCCAGCAGAACAGGACATAGCTCCTACGAGCAGTACTTC. Translating gives CASRTGHSSYEQYF.

V and J are TRBV28 and TRBJ2-3, with 8 positions matching TRBD1. The V segment lost 4 bases and the J segment 2 bases; nucleotides outside the gene matches: 8. Germline V gives CDR1 MDHEN, CDR2 SYDVKM. There are 16 residues in the CDR3. CDR3 in amino acids: CASSSPGQDYTDTQYF. Written as DNA, the CDR3 is TGTGCCAGCAGTTCTCCGGGACAGGACTACACAGATACGCAGTATTTT.

This clone was seen only once. V usage is TRBV5-6 and J usage is TRBJ1-1, with a possible D match to TRBD1 (6 bases). Trimming cost V 4 bases and J 3 bases, with 10 bases left between them. CDR3 length equals 13 residues. CDR1 SGHDT and CDR2 YYEEEE come from the germline V gene. CDR3 DNA sequence: TGTGCCAGCAGCCTAGGGGGGGACACTGAAGCTTTCTTT. Encoded protein: CASSLGGDTEAFF.

This rearrangement joins TRBV5-1 to TRBJ2-1; 11 bases align to TRBD2. V dropped 4 bases and J dropped 4; count of bases not matched to a gene: 7. Germline V gene lookup returns CDR1 SGHRS and CDR2 YFSETQ. The CDR3 runs to 16 residues. This chain's CDR3 is CASSGLSGGEYNEQFF. The CDR3, as DNA: TGCGCCAGCAGCGGACTTAGCGGGGGGGAATACAATGAGCAGTTCTTC.

The chain employs TRBV4-1 and TRBJ2-7; 7 bases align to TRBD1. After removal of 3 bases from V and 3 bases from J, the junction contained 8 bases not matched to a gene. This CDR3 is built from 15 residues. Germline CDR1 is MGHRA and CDR2 is YSYEKL. CDR3 loop: CASSHRGRGIYEQYF. In nucleotides, the CDR3 is TGCGCCAGCAGCCACCGGGGCAGGGGGATCTACGAGCAGTACTTC.

The sample holds a few counts of this clone. J is TRBJ2-7 and V is TRBV6-5, with TRBD2 matching 8 bases. This CDR3 contains 15 residues. Germline CDR1 is MNHEY and CDR2 is SVGAGI. V shed 2 bases, J shed 0 bases, and the junction held 3 bases outside the gene matches. In DNA, the CDR3 is TGTGCCAGCAGTTACAAGCGGGGGAACTCCTACGAGCAGTACTTC. Amino acid sequence: CASSYKRGNSYEQYF.

This clone appeared once. V usage is TRBV5-4 and J usage is TRBJ1-2; 11 bases line up with TRBD1. The CDR3 length is 15 residues. Germline assignment: CDR1 SGHNT and CDR2 YYREEE (reference sequence). Trimming removed 4 bases from V and 8 bases from J; junction bases left unmatched: 10. CDR3 protein: CASSPGGQGARGYTF. CDR3 bases: TGTGCCAGCAGCCCCGGCGGACAGGGGGCGCGAGGCTACACCTTC.

The V call is TRBV9, the J call TRBJ2-3, with D unresolved. V dropped 0 bases and J dropped 5 bases, with 7 bases sitting between them. Germline CDR1 is SGDLS and CDR2 is YYNGEE. This CDR3 has 13 residues. The chain's CDR3 is CASSVDAGDTQYF. The CDR3 bases are TGTGCCAGCAGCGTAGACGCCGGAGATACGCAGTATTTT. Filled out from reference TRBV9 and TRBJ2-3, the complete variable domain reads DSGVTQTPKHLITATGQRVTLRCSPRSGDLSVYWYQQSLDQGLQFLIQYYNGEERAKGNILERFSAQQFPDLHSELNLSSLELGDSALYFCASSVDAGDTQYFGPGTRLTVL.

The chain recombines TRBV19 with TRBJ2-3, with 9 bases lining up with TRBD2. Germline CDR1 is LNHDA and CDR2 is SQIVND (reference sequence). V trimming: 5 bases; J trimming: 3 bases; junction bases outside the gene matches: 6. This CDR3 is 15 amino acids long. CDR3 DNA: TGTGCCAGTAGTTCTCTAGCGGGAATAACAGATACGCAGTATTTT. Translated, it gives CASSSLAGITDTQYF. Variable domain in full (rest from reference TRBV19 and TRBJ2-3): DGGITQSPKYLFRKEGQNVTLSCEQNLNHDAMYWYRQDPGQGLRLIYYSQIVNDFQKGDIAEGYSVSREKKESFPLTVTSAQKNPTAFYLCASSSLAGITDTQYFGPGTRLTVL.

This clone was counted a single time. This chain uses TRBV7-8 with TRBJ1-6, with 10 bases fitting TRBD1. V shed 5 bases and J 10 bases; nucleotides not matched to a gene: 5. CDR1 is SGHVS and CDR2 is FQNEAQ in the germline V gene. CDR3 length: 14 residues. The CDR3 sequence: CASSPDRGLSPLHF. For the CDR3, the DNA is TGTGCCAGCAGCCCAGACAGGGGGCTATCACCCCTCCACTTT.

This clone was seen more than once but under ten times. The CDR3 bases are TGTGCCAGCAGTTATCAGACAGGGGTCGGGACTGAAGCTTTCTTT. The encoded protein is CASSYQTGVGTEAFF. The chain combines TRBV6-5 with TRBJ1-1; 8 bases align to TRBD1. Germline V gives CDR1 MNHEY, CDR2 SVGAGI. Germline trimming cut 3 bases from V and 5 bases from J; bases unmatched to any gene: 8. The CDR3 length is 15 residues.

This clone appeared once. This chain connects TRBV6-5 to TRBJ2-1; D is unclear. CDR1 is MNHEY and CDR2 is SVGAGI in the germline V gene. This CDR3 region has 13 residues. Deletions cut 5 bases from V and 5 bases from J, with 10 bases between. CDR3 sequence (DNA): TGTGCCAGCAGTCGCCTTAGAAACAATGAGCAGTTCTTC. Its translation: CASSRLRNNEQFF.

The chain carries TRBV2 and TRBJ1-1; 8 bases line up with TRBD1. V dropped 7 bases and J dropped 5; count of bases not matched to a gene: 9. Per germline, CDR1 SNHLY and CDR2 FYNNEI. This CDR3 spans 14 amino acids. The CDR3 spells CASKRNRGGTEAFF. The CDR3 DNA is TGTGCCAGCAAACGAAACAGGGGGGGTACTGAAGCTTTCTTT. Drawing the rest from reference TRBV2 and TRBJ1-1, the complete variable domain is EPEVTQTPSHQVTQMGQEVILRCVPISNHLYFYWYRQILGQKVEFLVSFYNNEISEKSEIFDDQFSVERPDGSNFTLKIRSTKLEDSAMYFCASKRNRGGTEAFFGQGTRLTVV.

Sample share makes this clone medium-sized. The chain is built from TRBV2 and TRBJ2-7; a weak D match, TRBD2 (5 bases). The CDR3 runs 14 residues. Per germline, CDR1 SNHLY and CDR2 FYNNEI. V lost 1 base to trimming and J lost 3 bases, with 10 bases between them. The CDR3 DNA is TGTGCCAGCAGTGAAGGGACTCTTATCTACGAGCAGTACTTC. The encoded protein is CASSEGTLIYEQYF.

The CDR3 reads CASRPFVSGGSEAFF. CDR3 DNA: TGTGCCAGCCGTCCTTTTGTTAGTGGCGGAAGTGAAGCTTTCTTT. V gene TRBV6-5 combines with J gene TRBJ1-1; D unclear. The V end was cut by 8 bases, the J end by 7 bases, with 23 bases between. The CDR3 runs to 15 residues. Per germline, CDR1 MNHEY and CDR2 SVGAGI.

V is TRBV2 and J is TRBJ1-2; TRBD1 agrees at 7 bases. This CDR3 region has 14 residues. CDR1 and CDR2 from the germline V gene are SNHLY and FYNNEI. V lost 2 bases and J lost 2; bases outside the gene matches: 2. Here the CDR3 reads CASSEPRGNYGYTF. In nucleotides, the CDR3 is TGTGCCAGCAGTGAACCCAGGGGGAACTATGGCTACACCTTC.

This chain connects TRBV6-5 to TRBJ2-7; 11 nucleotides agree with TRBD1. CDR3 length: 14 amino acids. Per germline, CDR1 MNHEY and CDR2 SVGAGI. The V gene end was trimmed by 4 bases and the J gene end by 5 bases; junction bases not matched to a gene: 4. DNA of the CDR3: TGTGCCAGCAGTTGGGGACAGGGGGGCAACGAGCAGTACTTC. Translated: CASSWGQGGNEQYF.

This rearrangement joins TRBV18 to TRBJ2-7, with 7 bases identical to TRBD1. Trimming took 5 bases from V and 1 from J; bases not matched to a gene: 5. Germline CDR1 and CDR2: KGHSH and LQKENI. The CDR3 is 14 amino acids. Here the CDR3 DNA reads TGTGCCAGCTCATCGACAGGGTATTCCTACGAGCAGTACTTC. Encoded protein: CASSSTGYSYEQYF.

The chain uses TRBV5-1 and TRBJ1-5; TRBD1 might be the D (5 bases). This CDR3 contains 13 residues. V was shortened by 0 bases and J by 4 bases, with 5 bases between the two germline ends. The V gene's germline CDR1 is SGHRS and CDR2 YFSETQ. The CDR3 loop reads CASSLDRNQPQHF. CDR3 nucleotides: TGCGCCAGCAGCTTGGACAGGAATCAGCCCCAGCATTTT.

J is TRBJ2-7 and V is TRBV10-3, with 9 bases aligning to TRBD2. This CDR3 is 14 amino acids long. The germline CDR1 and CDR2 sequences are ENHRY and SYGVKD. Losses at the gene ends were 6 bases for V and 2 bases for J; bases not matched to a gene: 5. CDR3 bases: TGTGCCATCAGGGATAGCGGGAGAGCCTACGAGCAGTACTTC. Encoded protein: CAIRDSGRAYEQYF.

This clone was counted once. The chain has TRBV11-2 and TRBJ1-3, with D uncertain. In germline, CDR1 is SGHAT, CDR2 FQNNGV. V was trimmed by 0 bases and J by 0 bases, leaving 6 bases between them. The CDR3 spans 15 residues. The CDR3 protein is CASSLEGSSGNTIYF. CDR3 DNA: TGTGCCAGCAGCTTAGAGGGGAGCTCTGGAAACACCATATATTTT.

This chain uses TRBV6-5 with TRBJ1-5, with TRBD1 matching over 9 bases. Germline V gives CDR1 MNHEY, CDR2 SVGAGI. This CDR3 has 15 amino acids. The V segment lost 6 bases and the J segment 4 bases; nucleotides outside the gene matches: 7. CDR3 protein: CASRSGQGINQPQHF. The CDR3 coding sequence is TGTGCCAGCAGGAGCGGACAGGGGATTAATCAGCCCCAGCATTTT.

This clone was seen a handful of times. The chain combines TRBV2 with TRBJ1-5; TRBD1 aligns across 9 bases. CDR3 length: 16 residues. V lost 2 bases, J lost 6 bases, and 8 bases stayed unmatched. Germline CDR1 reads SNHLY; CDR2 reads FYNNEI. The CDR3 DNA sequence: TGTGCCAGCAGTGAATTAGTGGACAGGGGAGGTCAGCCCCAGCATTTT. This encodes CASSELVDRGGQPQHF.